This TCR beta chain stems from a study of T cell responses to AZD1222 COVID-19 vaccine. Using immunoSEQ multiplex PCR, the repertoire was profiled, and TCRdb retains in-frame clones only, with some absent. The sample holds roughly 99,000 clones, approximately 88% seen once. General study points: It should be noted that donors were predominantly white British and more often female, and clonal diversity was possibly underestimated. Spike-spanning, vaccine-associated CD4 TCRs were dominant at 160-218 and 743-854.

A note on this clone: Its antigen is undetermined.

The CDR3 contains 15 residues. Trimming shortened V by 0 bases and J by 0 bases, and 11 bases separated the two germline ends. Germline lookup yields CDR1 GTSNPN and CDR2 SVGIG (reference sequence). The origin of this receptor is an adult in good health. Sequences were derived from peripheral blood, sampled on day 0 of AZD1222 vaccination. V is TRBV30 and J is TRBJ1-2; D is undetermined. The CDR3 bases are TGTGCCTGGAGTGTACCCCCGATTGCTAACTATGGCTACACCTTC. This encodes CAWSVPPIANYGYTF.